The clone carrying this TCR beta chain has a handful of counts. This specimen belongs to a study of T-cell memory formation after mild COVID-19. Trimming stripped 2 bases from V and 7 bases from J, with 16 bases between. The CDR3 spans 15 residues. CDR1 and CDR2 from the germline V gene are SGHRS and YFSETQ. Using its own MiXCR run on the 5' RACE reads, TCRdb lists one record per CDR3 protein. The data contain hundreds of thousands of distinct CDR3 sequences, approximately 25% of them singletons. The sequence was obtained from an adult woman who had mild COVID-19 (a few samples of this study predate the infection). Cell type and time point are not known. Sequenced sample: PBMCs or a T cell subset sorted from them (not recorded which). V gene TRBV5-1 combines with J gene TRBJ1-5; tentatively, D is TRBD1 (6 bases). The DNA of the CDR3 is TGCGCCAGCAGCTTTGGGGGGGGACAAGGCCAGCCCCAGCATTTT. This sequence encodes CASSFGGGQGQPQHF.